This T cell receptor (beta chain) was found in a study of T cells after yellow fever vaccination. Germline-derived CDR1 and CDR2 are SGHVS and FNYEAQ. The V and J ends lost 4 bases and 0 bases respectively, with 9 bases between them. The CDR3 consists of 14 residues. Study results and limitations: At 95% to 98% for CD4 and about 88% for CD8, most primary-vaccination clones showed up again after the booster.

TCRdb redid the calling of the 5' RACE reads with MiXCR, one entry per CDR3 protein. The table has 400,000 to 650,000 distinct CDR3 sequences, about a fifth seen once. Worth noting for this clonotype: Its target is unknown.

The rearrangement joins TRBV7-6 to TRBJ1-1; no clear D gene. This specimen consisted of PBMCs, obtained roughly 20 days after the first yellow fever vaccination. This sequence originates from a man between 18 and 35 years old who received the YFV17D yellow fever vaccine. The CDR3 DNA reads TGTGCCAGCAGCTCCCAGGAGTTGAACACTGAAGCTTTCTTT. As protein: CASSSQELNTEAFF.